This is a list of T cell receptor beta chains from one sample in a study of shared clonotypes between healthy human individuals. Profiled with immunoSEQ multiplex PCR; TCRdb holds only in-frame clones, not every one. The sample has 750,000 to 1,000,000 clones, about 91% seen once. The specimen sequenced was naive CD8+ T cells sorted from blood. Receptor source: a man aged 25-45 years in good health. Each CDR3 is given with its conserved first and last residue. A D gene is named only where the DNA matches it firmly. A clone size is listed for some rows: how often the clone was seen (once, few, many), or a class if it is expanded.

d_call	clone_size	j_call	v_call	cdr3_aa	cdr3_nt
TRBD2	-	TRBJ2-7	TRBV7-6	CASSLFSGRIYEQYF	TGTGCCAGCAGCTTATTTAGCGGGAGGATATACGAGCAGTACTTC
-	-	TRBJ1-5	TRBV15	CATSRTYSNQPQHF	TGTGCCACCAGCAGAACCTATAGCAATCAGCCCCAGCATTTT
-	-	TRBJ1-3	TRBV21-1	CASSKEAERNTIYF	TGTGCCAGCAGCAAAGAGGCTGAGAGAAACACCATATATTTT
-	-	TRBJ2-7	TRBV6-1	CASSSLLWGYEQYF	TGTGCCAGCAGTTCCCTGCTCTGGGGCTACGAGCAGTACTTC
-	few	TRBJ2-7	TRBV7-3	CASSLARGDYEQYF	TGTGCCAGCAGCTTAGCTCGAGGGGACTACGAGCAGTACTTC
TRBD2	-	TRBJ2-7	TRBV2	CASSDSGGYEQYF	TGTGCCAGCAGTGACTCGGGGGGCTACGAGCAGTACTTC
TRBD2	-	TRBJ2-5	TRBV11-2	CASRLAGGQGETQYF	TGTGCCAGCAGACTAGCGGGAGGGCAAGGGGAGACCCAGTACTTC
-	-	TRBJ2-1	TRBV27	CASGPYNEQFF	TGTGCCAGCGGTCCCTACAATGAGCAGTTCTTC
-	-	TRBJ1-2	TRBV9	CASSGPGYTF	TGTGCCAGCAGCGGCCCGGGCTACACCTTC
-	-	TRBJ1-5	TRBV2	CASSEVPGLAGSYSNQPQHF	TGTGCCAGCAGTGAAGTCCCAGGTTTGGCAGGCTCATATAGCAATCAGCCCCAGCATTTT
-	once	TRBJ2-1	TRBV14	CASSPGGNEQFF	TGTGCCAGCAGCCCCGGGGGAAATGAGCAGTTCTTC
-	-	TRBJ1-2	TRBV7-9	CASSLGASGGDYGYTF	TGTGCCAGCAGCTTAGGGGCCTCCGGCGGCGACTATGGCTACACCTTC
-	-	TRBJ2-7	TRBV5-5	CASSRETDEQYF	TGTGCCAGCAGCAGGGAAACCGACGAGCAGTACTTC
TRBD1	-	TRBJ2-7	TRBV30	CAWKEQGGDSYEQYF	TGTGCCTGGAAAGAACAGGGGGGAGACTCCTACGAGCAGTACTTC
-	-	TRBJ1-1	TRBV11-2	CASSFSGGPEAFF	TGTGCCAGCAGCTTTTCTGGGGGGCCTGAAGCTTTCTTT
-	-	TRBJ2-1	TRBV5-1	CASSLAEGYNEQFF	TGCGCCAGCAGCTTAGCGGAGGGATACAATGAGCAGTTCTTC
-	once	TRBJ2-1	TRBV6-6	CASSLAQRSYNEQFF	TGTGCCAGCAGCTTGGCCCAGCGGTCCTACAATGAGCAGTTCTTC
TRBD2	once	TRBJ2-7	TRBV5-1	CASSLGTSGSDEQYF	TGCGCCAGCAGCTTGGGGACTAGCGGGAGTGACGAGCAGTACTTC
TRBD2	-	TRBJ2-7	TRBV14	CASSQDCGTSGILDEQYF	TGTGCCAGCAGCCAAGATTGCGGGACTAGCGGGATCCTAGACGAGCAGTACTTC
-	-	TRBJ2-2	TRBV27	CASSLYRAEVGELFF	TGTGCCAGCAGTTTATACAGGGCGGAGGTCGGGGAGCTGTTTTTT
-	-	TRBJ1-3	TRBV5-1	CASSLGPISGNTIYF	TGCGCCAGCAGCTTGGGGCCGATCTCTGGAAACACCATATATTTT
-	-	TRBJ2-2	TRBV6-5	CASSYDPSTAGELFF	TGTGCCAGCAGTTACGACCCCTCTACCGCCGGGGAGCTGTTTTTT
-	-	TRBJ2-5	TRBV6-5	CASSSTQSEETQYF	TGTGCCAGCAGTTCGACCCAGAGCGAAGAGACCCAGTACTTC
TRBD2	many	TRBJ2-2	TRBV7-9	CASSQGTSGRTGELFF	TGTGCCAGCAGCCAAGGGACTAGCGGGAGGACCGGGGAGCTGTTTTTT
-	-	TRBJ1-2	TRBV11-2	CASSAPRWANYGYTF	TGTGCCAGCAGCGCCCCACGTTGGGCTAACTATGGCTACACCTTC
-	-	TRBJ1-3	TRBV27	CASSSVVGPGNTIYF	TGTGCCAGCAGTTCGGTGGTAGGACCTGGAAACACCATATATTTT
-	once	TRBJ2-2	TRBV6-6	CASSGRGDTGELFF	TGTGCCAGCAGTGGCAGGGGGGACACCGGGGAGCTGTTTTTT
TRBD1	once	TRBJ2-7	TRBV5-4	CASSLDPGTGREQYF	TGTGCCAGCAGCTTAGACCCCGGGACAGGGAGGGAGCAGTACTTC
-	-	TRBJ2-7	TRBV5-6	CASSPGRGWVGEQYF	TGTGCCAGCAGCCCCGGGAGAGGGTGGGTTGGGGAGCAGTACTTC
-	-	TRBJ2-3	TRBV28	CATSGGEGQYF	TGTGCCACCAGTGGGGGCGAGGGGCAGTATTTT
-	few	TRBJ2-5	TRBV28	CASRKDAGFVYQETQYF	TGTGCCAGCAGGAAGGACGCGGGATTCGTGTACCAAGAGACCCAGTACTTC
TRBD1	-	TRBJ2-6	TRBV5-4	CASSSRQGSGANVLTF	TGTGCCAGCAGCTCCCGACAGGGCTCTGGGGCCAACGTCCTGACTTTC
-	-	TRBJ2-1	TRBV9	CASSDPTDEQFF	TGTGCCAGCAGCGATCCAACCGATGAGCAGTTCTTC
-	-	TRBJ1-5	TRBV28	CASTRRDEQPQHF	TGTGCCAGCACTAGGCGGGACGAGCAGCCCCAGCATTTT
-	-	TRBJ2-1	TRBV7-9	CASSLLWDEQFF	TGTGCCAGCAGCTTATTATGGGATGAGCAGTTCTTC
-	once	TRBJ2-1	TRBV4-3	CASSPPSSSYNEQFF	TGCGCCAGCAGCCCTCCCTCGAGCTCCTACAATGAGCAGTTCTTC
-	-	TRBJ2-1	TRBV13	CASSELGNEQFF	TGTGCCAGCAGCGAACTGGGAAATGAGCAGTTCTTC
TRBD1	-	TRBJ2-1	TRBV7-2	CASSLFGQGGSEQFF	TGTGCCAGCAGCTTATTCGGACAGGGAGGATCTGAGCAGTTCTTC
-	-	TRBJ2-5	TRBV15	CATSPRDSRRKETQYF	TGTGCCACCAGCCCTCGGGACTCAAGAAGAAAAGAGACCCAGTACTTC
TRBD1	-	TRBJ2-3	TRBV9	CASSPLGRGTDTQYF	TGTGCCAGCAGCCCCCTAGGCAGGGGGACAGATACGCAGTATTTT
-	-	TRBJ2-7	TRBV27	CASSLARTTYEQYF	TGTGCCAGCAGTTTAGCCAGGACCACCTACGAGCAGTACTTC
TRBD2	-	TRBJ2-1	TRBV28	CASSSRASGTYNEQFF	TGTGCCAGCAGTTCCCGGGCTAGCGGCACCTACAATGAGCAGTTCTTC
TRBD2	once	TRBJ2-7	TRBV27	CASTHGSSGSYEQYF	TGTGCCAGCACCCATGGGTCTAGCGGGAGCTACGAGCAGTACTTC
-	-	TRBJ2-2	TRBV25-1	CASSDLETGELFF	TGTGCCAGCAGTGATCTGGAGACCGGGGAGCTGTTTTTT
-	-	TRBJ1-4	TRBV7-8	CASSSDRPNEKLFF	TGTGCCAGCAGCTCGGACAGACCAAATGAAAAACTGTTTTTT
-	-	TRBJ2-2	TRBV27	CASSLPYAGTGELFF	TGTGCCAGCAGTTTACCCTACGCAGGGACCGGGGAGCTGTTTTTT
TRBD2	-	TRBJ2-5	TRBV5-1	CASSLDGLAGGETQYF	TGCGCCAGCAGCTTGGATGGACTAGCGGGAGGAGAGACCCAGTACTTC
-	-	TRBJ2-7	TRBV18	CASSPGGTTYEQYF	TGTGCCAGCTCACCTGGCGGAACCACCTACGAGCAGTACTTC
-	-	TRBJ2-1	TRBV27	CASIRGDEQFF	TGTGCCAGCATCCGGGGCGATGAGCAGTTCTTC
-	once	TRBJ2-1	TRBV2	CASSWTKPPLEQFF	TGTGCCAGCTCTTGGACAAAACCCCCCCTAGAGCAGTTCTTC
-	-	TRBJ2-1	TRBV6-4	CASSDTARCFF	TGTGCCAGCAGTGACACGGCCAGGTGTTTCTTC
-	-	TRBJ1-4	TRBV15	CATSRAGVINEKLFF	TGTGCCACCAGCAGAGCTGGGGTTATAAATGAAAAACTGTTTTTT
TRBD2	-	TRBJ2-2	TRBV4-1	CASSQGQTSGIAGELFF	TGCGCCAGCAGCCAAGGCCAGACTAGCGGGATTGCCGGGGAGCTGTTTTTT
TRBD2	-	TRBJ2-7	TRBV28	CASRAGGGLAVPYEQYF	TGTGCCAGCAGAGCGGGTGGAGGACTAGCGGTACCCTACGAGCAGTACTTC
TRBD1	-	TRBJ1-1	TRBV19	CASSTNTGGTEAFF	TGTGCCAGTAGTACGAATACAGGGGGCACTGAAGCTTTCTTT
-	few	TRBJ1-5	TRBV6-5	CASRYTAISNQPQHF	TGTGCCAGCAGATACACCGCCATTAGCAATCAGCCCCAGCATTTT